This paragraph reports one TCR beta chain. Its antigen remains unknown. The investigators split CD4+ cells into a CD45RA+ naive subset and a CD45RA-negative memory subset. This sample stems from a study of shared clonotypes between healthy human individuals. Study at large: Used for every donor were three CD4 naive, three CD4 memory, two CD8 naive and one CD8 memory plate. Findings and caveats of the study: Rarefaction demonstrated incomplete sorted-subset sequencing despite large depth.

The run depth of the assay was deep. Assay used: immunoSEQ multiplex PCR; TCRdb lists only in-frame clones, some missing. The repertoire holds a few million clones, with over 90% as singletons. Germline V gene data show CDR1 as MDHEN and CDR2 as SYDVKM. Trimming pared 4 bases from V and 5 bases from J, leaving 17 bases between. This CDR3 has 15 amino acids. This receptor was taken from a man aged 18 to 30 in good health. Some clones in this sample may be carry-over from other donors' samples. Sequencing input: naive CD4+ T cells from PBMCs. The subset denotes: CD45RA+ positively selected. The genes are TRBV28 and TRBJ1-1; TRBD1 might be the D (5 bases). CDR3 protein: CASSSPGGVETEAFF. DNA for the CDR3: TGTGCCAGCAGTTCCCCGGGGGGGGTGGAGACTGAAGCTTTCTTT.